The rows below give T cell receptor beta chains drawn from one sample of a study of T cell changes during pregnancy in multiple sclerosis. Repertoires were generated with immunoSEQ multiplex PCR, while TCRdb's copy carries only in-frame clones and drops some. The sample consists of roughly 52,000 clones, approximately 94% of them appearing once. The sample here was CD8+ T cells from peripheral blood mononuclear cells, taken in the third trimester of pregnancy. The receptors here all came from a female donor with multiple sclerosis, enrolled in a pregnancy study. CDR3s include the opening cysteine and the closing phenylalanine or tryptophan. A D gene is named only where the DNA matches it firmly. Clone size is stated in some rows and not others, as once, few, many or a class when expanded.

TRBJ2-7,TRBD1,TRBV5-1,-,CASSWGQGDDEQYF,TGCGCCAGCAGCTGGGGACAGGGGGATGACGAGCAGTACTTC
TRBJ2-4,-,TRBV13,-,CASSYGTPGLQYF,TGTGCCAGCAGTTATGGGACTCCGGGACTTCAGTACTTC
TRBJ2-1,TRBD2,TRBV4-3,-,CASSLGLAGTYNEQFF,TGCGCCAGCAGCCTCGGACTAGCGGGGACCTACAATGAGCAGTTCTTC
TRBJ2-2,TRBD2,TRBV10-3,-,CAISVAGGKTGELFF,TGTGCCATCAGTGTAGCGGGAGGAAAAACCGGGGAGCTGTTTTTT
TRBJ1-4,TRBD1,TRBV14,-,CASSRRVGTGPSTNEKLFF,TGTGCCAGCAGCCGTAGAGTGGGGACAGGGCCATCCACTAATGAAAAACTGTTTTTT
TRBJ2-1,-,TRBV19,-,CASSAEDWANNEQFF,TGTGCCAGTAGTGCAGAGGACTGGGCTAACAATGAGCAGTTCTTC
TRBJ1-2,-,TRBV30,-,CAWSVLLEQGVAYGYTF,TGTGCCTGGAGTGTACTCCTCGAACAGGGCGTAGCCTATGGCTACACCTTC
TRBJ2-1,-,TRBV2,-,CASRDYEPGSRYNEQFF,TGTGCCAGCAGGGACTATGAACCCGGGAGTCGATACAATGAGCAGTTCTTC
TRBJ2-1,TRBD2,TRBV25-1,-,CASNSGGYNEQFF,TGTGCCAGCAATAGCGGGGGTTACAATGAGCAGTTCTTC
TRBJ2-2,-,TRBV5-5,-,CASSLLAGTGELFF,TGTGCCAGCAGCTTGCTTGCAGGCACCGGGGAGCTGTTTTTT
TRBJ1-4,-,TRBV2,-,CASGAPGEKLFF,TGTGCCAGCGGGGCGCCAGGGGAAAAACTGTTTTTT
TRBJ1-1,-,TRBV5-1,-,CASNPGTTNTEAFF,TGCGCCAGCAACCCCGGGACTACGAACACTGAAGCTTTCTTT
TRBJ1-5,TRBD1,TRBV6-6,-,CASSFAGGRQPQHF,TGTGCCAGCAGTTTCGCAGGGGGCAGGCAGCCCCAGCATTTT
TRBJ1-1,TRBD1,TRBV19,-,CASKWGRGDTEAFF,TGTGCCAGTAAATGGGGCAGGGGGGACACTGAAGCTTTCTTT
TRBJ1-1,-,TRBV7-9,-,CASSSVGGPAAEAFF,TGTGCCAGCAGCTCAGTGGGAGGGCCCGCCGCTGAAGCTTTCTTT
TRBJ2-2,-,TRBV9,once,CASSVAGQNTGELFF,TGTGCCAGCAGCGTAGCGGGACAGAACACCGGGGAGCTGTTTTTT
TRBJ1-1,TRBD1,TRBV9,medium-sized,CASSDETSWGQGAEAFF,TGTGCCAGCAGCGATGAGACCTCTTGGGGACAGGGGGCTGAAGCTTTCTTT
TRBJ2-7,TRBD1,TRBV5-1,-,CASSLTLPDRGYEQYF,TGCGCCAGCAGCCTGACACTCCCGGACAGGGGGTACGAGCAGTACTTC
TRBJ1-2,-,TRBV9,once,CASSEVGGYGYTF,TGTGCCAGCAGTGAAGTGGGGGGCTATGGCTACACCTTC
TRBJ1-5,-,TRBV5-4,-,CASSLRGSNQPQHF,TGTGCCAGCAGCTTGAGGGGTAGCAATCAGCCCCAGCATTTT
TRBJ2-7,-,TRBV4-1,once,CASSQEHSSYEQYF,TGCGCCAGCAGCCAAGAGCACAGCTCCTACGAGCAGTACTTC
TRBJ1-2,-,TRBV12-2,-,CASRLEGQGGNTMDYGYTF,TGTGCAAGTCGCTTAGAAGGACAGGGTGGTAATACGATGGACTATGGCTACACCTTC
TRBJ2-1,-,TRBV19,-,CASSLYNEQFF,TGTGCCAGTAGCCTCTACAATGAGCAGTTCTTC
TRBJ2-7,-,TRBV5-1,-,CASSLDQGKTYEQYF,TGCGCCAGCAGCTTGGATCAGGGGAAGACCTACGAGCAGTACTTC
TRBJ2-7,-,TRBV30,-,CAWGTWTESDGSPYEQYF,TGTGCCTGGGGAACCTGGACAGAGAGTGACGGGTCCCCTTACGAGCAGTACTTC
TRBJ1-2,-,TRBV27,-,CASSLEQGLGGYTF,TGTGCCAGCAGTCTCGAACAGGGTTTGGGAGGCTACACCTTC
TRBJ2-1,TRBD2,TRBV7-9,once,CASSLVPGLADSYNEQFF,TGTGCCAGCAGCTTAGTCCCGGGACTAGCGGACTCCTACAATGAGCAGTTCTTC
TRBJ2-2,-,TRBV13,-,CASSEEGGELFF,TGTGCCAGCAGCGAGGAGGGCGGGGAGCTGTTTTTT
TRBJ2-3,-,TRBV13,-,CASSLTSGGWDTQYF,TGTGCCAGTAGCTTGACATCCGGAGGGTGGGATACGCAGTATTTT
TRBJ1-2,TRBD1,TRBV6-5,-,CASSPRQGEAIGYTF,TGTGCCAGCAGTCCCAGACAGGGGGAGGCCATCGGCTACACCTTC
TRBJ1-3,-,TRBV29-1,-,CSVTFSGNTIYF,TGCAGCGTCACATTTTCTGGAAACACCATATATTTT
TRBJ2-5,-,TRBV18,-,CASSPPPSTQETQYF,TGTGCCAGCTCACCACCGCCAAGTACACAAGAGACCCAGTACTTC
TRBJ2-7,TRBD1,TRBV6-1,-,CASSEEGTGSPYEQYF,TGTGCCAGCAGTGAAGAAGGGACAGGGTCCCCCTACGAGCAGTACTTC
TRBJ2-7,-,TRBV27,-,CASSRDNSYEQYF,TGTGCCAGTTCCCGGGACAACTCCTACGAGCAGTACTTC
TRBJ2-2,TRBD2,TRBV27,-,CASSSWTSGRNTGELFF,TGTGCCAGCAGTTCCTGGACTAGCGGGAGGAACACCGGGGAGCTGTTTTTT
TRBJ2-3,-,TRBV5-6,-,CASSITGYRTDTQYF,TGTGCCAGCAGTATTACAGGGTATCGGACCGATACGCAGTATTTT
TRBJ2-2,-,TRBV6-5,-,CASSYFAGELFF,TGTGCCAGCAGTTATTTCGCCGGGGAGCTGTTTTTT
TRBJ1-5,TRBD1,TRBV4-3,few,CASSQGQGAGQPQHF,TGCGCCAGCAGCCAGGGACAGGGGGCAGGTCAGCCCCAGCATTTT
TRBJ2-3,TRBD1,TRBV27,once,CASSLGTGRETDTQYF,TGTGCCAGCAGTTTAGGGACAGGAAGAGAAACAGATACGCAGTATTTT
TRBJ2-7,TRBD1,TRBV5-1,-,CASSLAPGTGLYEQYF,TGCGCCAGCAGCTTGGCCCCCGGGACAGGGCTCTACGAGCAGTACTTC
TRBJ2-3,-,TRBV6-4,once,CASSDSAKLAPFNTQYF,TGTGCCAGCAGTGACTCAGCTAAACTAGCACCCTTTAATACGCAGTATTTT
TRBJ1-1,TRBD1,TRBV6-5,once,CASRPGQLREAFF,TGTGCCAGCAGGCCGGGACAGCTAAGAGAAGCTTTCTTT
TRBJ2-7,TRBD1,TRBV7-6,-,CASSLDTGDTEQYF,TGTGCCAGCAGCTTAGATACAGGGGATACCGAGCAGTACTTC
TRBJ2-1,TRBD2,TRBV6-4,many,CASSDSSGSYNEQFF,TGTGCCAGCAGTGACTCTAGCGGGAGTTACAATGAGCAGTTCTTC
TRBJ2-7,-,TRBV6-4,-,CASSDDSLSTEQYF,TGTGCCAGCAGTGATGACAGCCTCTCTACCGAGCAGTACTTC
TRBJ1-2,TRBD1,TRBV5-4,-,CASSSQGETYYGYTF,TGTGCCAGCAGCTCACAGGGGGAAACTTACTATGGCTACACCTTC
TRBJ2-7,TRBD1,TRBV7-9,-,CASSLDRVEQYF,TGTGCCAGCAGCTTGGACAGGGTCGAGCAGTACTTC
TRBJ2-1,-,TRBV9,-,CASSVVVVSTLQDEQFF,TGTGCCAGCAGCGTAGTTGTAGTCTCCACCTTACAGGATGAGCAGTTCTTC
TRBJ1-2,-,TRBV5-6,-,CASSLERRGSGYGYTF,TGTGCCAGCAGCTTGGAACGCAGGGGCTCGGGCTATGGCTACACCTTC